This T cell receptor (beta chain) is drawn from a study of identical twins. There are 17 residues in the CDR3. Germline CDR1 reads SGHRS; CDR2 reads YFSETQ. The germline V and J ends were trimmed by 4 bases and 2 bases, with 21 bases remaining between them. TCRdb reprocessed the 5' RACE reads via MiXCR and lists one record per CDR3 protein. The sample lists about 890,000 distinct CDR3 sequences, approximately 13% occurring once. The data also belong to a second study, concerning yellow fever vaccine responses in identical twins.

Sequenced sample: PBMCs. This rearrangement joins TRBV5-1 to TRBJ1-2, with no clear D. This sequence was found in a woman younger than 35 in good health. CDR3 sequence: CASSVNPYEAANYGYTF. The CDR3 DNA follows: TGCGCCAGCAGCGTTAACCCCTACGAAGCGGCCAACTATGGCTACACCTTC.